This TCR beta chain comes out of a study of cytomegalovirus exposure and HLA in healthy donors. The ends lost 4 bases at V and 6 bases at J; junction bases unmatched: 6. The CDR3 runs to 15 residues. Looked up from germline, CDR1 is SGHRS and CDR2 is YFSETQ. The PCR ran on 60 Vbeta and 13 Jbeta primers. Measured with immunoSEQ multiplex PCR; TCRdb has only the in-frame clones, and not every one. The sample holds under 170,000 clones; 70% to 80% are singletons and the top ten take roughly 4%. The sequenced sample consisted of PBMCs. The chain joins TRBV5-1 to TRBJ2-1; 11 nucleotides agree with TRBD2. The sequence came from a human donor in good health. The CDR3 loop is CASSLVAGGFNEQFF. In DNA form, the CDR3 reads TGCGCCAGCAGCCTCGTAGCGGGAGGGTTCAATGAGCAGTTCTTC.